The 28 T cell receptor beta chains presented below share a single source sample, sequenced in a study of blood T cell repertoires in COVID-19. Clones were sequenced by immunoSEQ multiplex PCR, and TCRdb holds only the in-frame ones, with some missing. The data show 140,000 or so clones, over 70% seen once. Sequencing input: peripheral blood. These TCRs come from a woman aged 45-60 years with acute or convalescent COVID-19.

J is TRBJ1-2 and V is TRBV5-1; TRBD1 might be the D (6 bases). Germline-derived CDR1 and CDR2 are SGHRS and YFSETQ. V lost 4 bases and J lost 0, with 16 bases in between. This CDR3 is built from 16 residues. CDR3 sequence reads: CASSPGAGGANYGYTF. DNA for the CDR3: TGCGCCAGCAGCCCAGGGGCTGGGGGTGCTAACTATGGCTACACCTTC.

This rearrangement joins TRBV7-8 to TRBJ1-6, with 9 nucleotides matching TRBD1. The CDR3 totals 15 residues. The germline V gene has CDR1 SGHVS and CDR2 FQNEAQ. J gave up 9 bases and V 3 bases, and 6 bases lay outside the gene matches. The CDR3 protein is CASSFRTGEVSPLHF. The DNA of the CDR3 is TGTGCCAGCAGCTTCCGGACAGGGGAAGTTTCACCCCTCCACTTT.

V is TRBV7-6 and J is TRBJ2-3, with TRBD2 matching over 10 bases. Looked up from germline, CDR1 is SGHVS and CDR2 is FNYEAQ. The CDR3 sequence is 15 residues long. With V trimmed by 6 bases and J by 5 bases, 8 bases remained unmatched. The CDR3, as DNA: TGTGCCAGCAGGAGTAGCGGGGGGCCTGGAGATACGCAGTATTTT. It yields the protein CASRSSGGPGDTQYF. Using reference TRBV7-6 and TRBJ2-3 for the parts outside the CDR3, the full variable domain is GAGVSQSPRYKVTKRGQDVALRCDPISGHVSLYWYRQALGQGPEFLTYFNYEAQQDKSGLPNDRFSAERPEGSISTLTIQRTEQRDSAMYRCASRSSGGPGDTQYFGPGTRLTVL.

This chain uses TRBV7-9 with TRBJ2-1, with D possibly matching TRBD2 (6 bases). Germline assignment: CDR1 SEHNR and CDR2 FQNEAQ (reference sequence). The V end lost 5 bases, the J end lost 10 bases, and 18 bases lay between the germline ends. The CDR3 has 14 amino acids. CDR3 sequence reads: CASSAVRNSGEQFF. The DNA of the CDR3 is TGTGCCAGCAGCGCGGTGAGGAATAGCGGCGAGCAGTTCTTC.

The V gene is TRBV11-3, the J gene TRBJ1-1, with D uncertain. The V gene's germline CDR1 is SGHNT and CDR2 YENEEA. V lost 5 bases to trimming and J lost 11 bases, with 21 bases between them. This CDR3 spans 14 amino acids. The CDR3 loop is CASSLDYRVRAAFF. CDR3 nucleotides: TGTGCCAGCAGCCTCGATTACCGGGTCCGCGCGGCTTTCTTT.

The chain uses TRBV2 and TRBJ2-7; D ambiguous. The CDR3 totals 11 residues. Germline loops: CDR1 SNHLY, CDR2 FYNNEI. V shed 7 bases and J shed 3 bases, with 7 bases lying between them. The CDR3 DNA is TGTGCCAGCACACCGAGCTACGAGCAGTACTTC. It specifies CASTPSYEQYF.

This clone turned up a few times. This chain uses TRBV6-1 with TRBJ1-2; 8 bases agree with TRBD1. This CDR3 has 15 residues. The V gene end was trimmed by 3 bases and the J gene end by 8 bases; junction bases not matched to a gene: 11. CDR1 and CDR2 (germline): MNHNS, SASEGT. CDR3 protein: CASSELGTGRMGYTF. The CDR3 nucleotides read TGTGCCAGCAGTGAGCTTGGGACAGGACGGATGGGCTACACCTTC.

This sequence joins TRBV19 and TRBJ2-6; D remains ambiguous. The CDR3 is 13 amino acids. In germline, CDR1 is LNHDA, CDR2 SQIVND (reference sequence). V lost 6 bases, J lost 5 bases, and 8 bases lay in between. The CDR3 DNA sequence: TGTGCCAGTAGCGTCGAGCGGGCCAACGTCCTGACTTTC. Translation gives CASSVERANVLTF.

The table lists this clone with a count of one. This chain connects TRBV14 to TRBJ1-3; no definite D call. The CDR3 runs 11 residues. Germline V lookup: CDR1 SGHDN, CDR2 FVKESK. Trimming cost V 2 bases and J 7 bases, with 3 bases left between them. The CDR3 nucleotides read TGTGCCAGCAGCCAACTGAACACCATATATTTT. This translates into CASSQLNTIYF.

The J gene is TRBJ1-3, the V gene TRBV18; unclear D gene. Deletions cut 1 base from V and 0 bases from J, with 10 bases between. This CDR3 contains 16 residues. CDR1 is KGHSH and CDR2 is LQKENI in the germline V gene. CDR3 in amino acids: CASSPLAADSGNTIYF. In DNA, the CDR3 is TGTGCCAGCTCACCACTAGCCGCCGACTCTGGAAACACCATATATTTT.

The CDR3 region has the DNA TGTGCCAGCACCACCAGACTAGCGGGACAAAGGAATGAGCAGTTCTTC. Amino acid sequence: CASTTRLAGQRNEQFF. The chain joins TRBV7-9 to TRBJ2-1; 11 positions match TRBD2. The CDR3 consists of 16 residues. From germline, CDR1 is SEHNR and CDR2 FQNEAQ (reference sequence). V shed 7 bases, J shed 7 bases, and the junction held 12 bases outside the gene matches.

The V and J genes are TRBV19 and TRBJ1-5; D gene ambiguous. The CDR3 covers 14 residues. Per germline, CDR1 LNHDA and CDR2 SQIVND (reference sequence). With 5 bases removed from V and 1 base from J, the gap between germline ends came to 9 bases. The CDR3 nucleotides read TGTGCCAGTAGTTATCCCGTCAGCAATCAGCCCCAGCATTTT. Translation gives CASSYPVSNQPQHF. The full variable domain, completed using reference TRBV19 and TRBJ1-5, is DGGITQSPKYLFRKEGQNVTLSCEQNLNHDAMYWYRQDPGQGLRLIYYSQIVNDFQKGDIAEGYSVSREKKESFPLTVTSAQKNPTAFYLCASSYPVSNQPQHFGDGTRLSIL.

The chain couples TRBV12-3 or TRBV12-4 to TRBJ1-2; possibly TRBD1 for D (5 bases). The V end lost 5 bases, the J end lost 4 bases, and 11 bases lay between the germline ends. This CDR3 is 13 amino acids long. CDR3 region: CASSAGDFYGYTF. The CDR3 DNA sequence: TGTGCCAGCAGTGCCGGGGACTTCTATGGCTACACCTTC.

The rearrangement uses TRBV7-9 and TRBJ1-3; a possible D gene is TRBD1 (5 bases). Germline V gene data show CDR1 as SEHNR and CDR2 as FQNEAQ (reference sequence). V was cut by 2 bases and J by 0 bases, with 11 bases left in between. This CDR3 is 16 amino acids long. This chain's CDR3 is CASSLSGPSSGNTIYF. DNA for the CDR3: TGTGCCAGCAGCTTATCAGGGCCGAGCTCTGGAAACACCATATATTTT.

The chain links TRBV19 to TRBJ1-2; tentatively, D is TRBD1 (5 bases). V shed 2 bases and J shed 0 bases, with 7 bases lying between them. Looked up from germline, CDR1 is LNHDA and CDR2 is SQIVND (reference sequence). The CDR3 length is 14 residues. The CDR3 loop reads CASSIMGPNYGYTF. The CDR3 coding sequence is TGTGCCAGTAGTATAATGGGGCCTAACTATGGCTACACCTTC. The full variable domain, rest sourced from reference TRBV19 and TRBJ1-2, is DGGITQSPKYLFRKEGQNVTLSCEQNLNHDAMYWYRQDPGQGLRLIYYSQIVNDFQKGDIAEGYSVSREKKESFPLTVTSAQKNPTAFYLCASSIMGPNYGYTFGSGTRLTVV.

The DNA of the CDR3 is TGTGCCAGCAGCTTAGTGGGGACAGACCACACTGAAGCTTTCTTT. Its protein is CASSLVGTDHTEAFF. The rearrangement joins TRBV7-9 to TRBJ1-1; 7 nucleotides agree with TRBD1. Germline loops: CDR1 SEHNR, CDR2 FQNEAQ (reference sequence). V shed 1 base, J shed 3 bases, and the junction held 5 bases outside the gene matches. This CDR3 has 15 amino acids. The full variable domain, completed using reference TRBV7-9 and TRBJ1-1, is DTGVSQNPRHKITKRGQNVTFRCDPISEHNRLYWYRQTLGQGPEFLTYFQNEAQLEKSRLLSDRFSAERPKGSFSTLEIQRTEQGDSAMYLCASSLVGTDHTEAFFGQGTRLTVV.

The CDR3 sequence: CASSRDYFSYEQYF. Here the CDR3 DNA reads TGTGCCAGCAGCCGGGACTACTTCTCCTACGAGCAGTACTTC. This rearrangement joins TRBV4-2 to TRBJ2-7; 7 nucleotides line up with TRBD2. The CDR3 covers 14 residues. Germline V gene lookup returns CDR1 LGHNA and CDR2 YNFKEQ. V was pared by 4 bases and J by 0 bases, with 3 bases of the junction left unmatched.

The chain combines TRBV11-3 with TRBJ2-3; perhaps TRBD2 as D (6 bases). Germline V gene lookup returns CDR1 SGHNT and CDR2 YENEEA. The CDR3 spans 14 residues. Trimming shortened V by 3 bases and J by 4 bases, and 11 bases separated the two germline ends. The CDR3: CASSLEGAADTQYF. In DNA form, the CDR3 reads TGTGCCAGCAGCTTGGAGGGCGCCGCAGATACGCAGTATTTT.

The chain uses TRBV27 and TRBJ1-6; D unresolved. V lost 3 bases and J lost 5, with 11 bases in between. CDR3 length: 15 amino acids. CDR1 MNHEY and CDR2 SMNVEV come from the germline V gene (reference sequence). This chain's CDR3 is CASSFGPINNSPLHF. The CDR3 DNA reads as TGTGCCAGCAGTTTCGGTCCCATAAATAATTCACCCCTCCACTTT.

The V and J genes are TRBV14 and TRBJ2-3; TRBD2 agrees at 7 bases. The junction had 6 bases not matched to a gene; V was cut back by 6 bases and J by 0 bases. The germline CDR1 and CDR2 sequences are SGHDN and FVKESK. The CDR3 runs 15 residues. This CDR3 reads CASRSLASSTDTQYF. CDR3 DNA sequence: TGTGCCAGCAGGTCACTAGCGTCTAGCACAGATACGCAGTATTTT.

The genes are TRBV5-1 and TRBJ2-7, with 14 bases identical to TRBD2. CDR3 length equals 16 residues. CDR1 is SGHRS, CDR2 YFSETQ, per germline. J lost 3 bases, V lost 4 bases, and 6 bases had no gene match. CDR3 nucleotides: TGCGCCAGCAGCGTGACTAGCGGGAGGGGTAACTACGAGCAGTACTTC. It is translated as CASSVTSGRGNYEQYF. The complete variable domain, with remaining parts taken from reference TRBV5-1 and TRBJ2-7, reads KAGVTQTPRYLIKTRGQQVTLSCSPISGHRSVSWYQQTPGQGLQFLFEYFSETQRNKGNFPGRFSGRQFSNSRSEMNVSTLELGDSALYLCASSVTSGRGNYEQYFGPGTRLTVT.

The chain couples TRBV5-1 to TRBJ2-7, with D possibly matching TRBD2 (5 bases). V lost 3 bases and J 1 base, leaving 14 bases between the germline ends. The CDR3 runs 15 residues. Germline V gene lookup returns CDR1 SGHRS and CDR2 YFSETQ. The chain's CDR3 is CASSWTGDGSYEQYF. The DNA for the CDR3 is TGCGCCAGCAGCTGGACTGGCGACGGATCCTACGAGCAGTACTTC.

This rearrangement joins TRBV18 to TRBJ2-2, with 7 bases that match TRBD2. With 0 bases clipped from V and 4 bases from J, the junction kept 14 bases outside the gene matches. The CDR3 is 19 amino acids. Germline assignment: CDR1 KGHSH and CDR2 LQKENI. In DNA, the CDR3 is TGTGCCAGCTCACCACCTTCACGCCCGGCGGGGACTACCACCGGGGAGCTGTTTTTT. It yields the protein CASSPPSRPAGTTTGELFF.

V is TRBV6-5 and J is TRBJ1-1; no reliable D call. Trimming cost V 7 bases and J 0 bases, with 12 bases left between them. Germline CDR1 reads MNHEY; CDR2 reads SVGAGI. CDR3 length equals 14 residues. Here the CDR3 DNA reads TGTGCCAGCATGCCGGGAATCATGAACACTGAAGCTTTCTTT. It specifies CASMPGIMNTEAFF.

The chain uses TRBV7-2 and TRBJ2-2; D is perhaps TRBD2 (5 bases). Deletions cut 4 bases from V and 6 bases from J, with 12 bases between. Looked up from germline, CDR1 is SGHTA and CDR2 is FQGNSA. The CDR3 is 14 residues long. This chain's CDR3 is CASSSTLLAGELFF. In DNA form, the CDR3 reads TGTGCCAGCAGCTCAACCCTACTAGCCGGGGAGCTGTTTTTT.

The chain uses TRBV2 and TRBJ2-1; possible D gene TRBD1, 5 bases. CDR3 length: 13 residues. V lost 3 bases and J lost 8, with 11 bases in between. Germline CDR1 is SNHLY and CDR2 is FYNNEI. The CDR3, as DNA: TGTGCCAGCAGTGATTCCAGGGTTTATGAGCAGTTCTTC. Its translation: CASSDSRVYEQFF.

About this clone itself: The sample has other DNA sequences that encode this CDR3 too. The chain uses TRBV3-1 (or the pseudogene TRBV3-2) and TRBJ2-2; D unclear. Between the trimmed V and J ends, which lost 0 bases and 4 bases, there was a span of 15 bases. CDR3 length: 17 amino acids. CDR1 is LGHDT and CDR2 is YNNKEL in the germline V gene (reference sequence). CDR3 in amino acids: CASSQDRGSRGTGELFF. Written as DNA, the CDR3 is TGTGCCAGCAGCCAAGATAGAGGTAGCCGCGGCACCGGGGAGCTGTTTTTT.

The genes are TRBV11-2 and TRBJ1-4, with 7 nucleotides matching TRBD1. CDR1 SGHAT and CDR2 FQNNGV come from the germline V gene. This CDR3 comprises 16 residues. Trimming cost V 5 bases and J 2 bases; bases outside gene matches: 8. The CDR3 region is CASSHVPQGTNEKLFF. CDR3 DNA: TGTGCCAGCAGCCATGTACCACAGGGGACTAATGAAAAACTGTTTTTT.